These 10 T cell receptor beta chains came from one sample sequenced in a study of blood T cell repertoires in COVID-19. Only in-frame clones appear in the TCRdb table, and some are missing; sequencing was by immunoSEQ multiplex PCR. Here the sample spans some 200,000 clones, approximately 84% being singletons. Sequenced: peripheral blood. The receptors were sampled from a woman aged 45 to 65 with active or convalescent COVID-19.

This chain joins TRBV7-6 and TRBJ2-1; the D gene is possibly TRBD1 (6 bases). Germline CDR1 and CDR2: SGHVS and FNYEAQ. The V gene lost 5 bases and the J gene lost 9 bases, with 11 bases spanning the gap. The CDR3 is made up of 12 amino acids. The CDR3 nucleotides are TGTGCCAGCAGCCACAGGGTTCCTGAGCAGTTCTTC. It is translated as CASSHRVPEQFF.

In DNA, the CDR3 is TGCGCCAGCCGGGGAGATACGCAGTATTTT. As protein: CASRGDTQYF. The genes are TRBV5-1 and TRBJ2-3, with D possibly being TRBD2 (5 bases). The germline V gene encodes CDR1 SGHRS and CDR2 YFSETQ. The CDR3 is made up of 10 amino acids. Trimming removed 7 bases from V and 5 bases from J, with 5 bases in between.

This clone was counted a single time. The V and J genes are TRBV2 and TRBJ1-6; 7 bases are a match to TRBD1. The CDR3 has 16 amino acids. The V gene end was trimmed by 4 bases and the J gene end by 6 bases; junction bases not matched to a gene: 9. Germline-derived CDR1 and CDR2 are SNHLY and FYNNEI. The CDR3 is CASSAGGTGVNSPLHF. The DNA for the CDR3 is TGTGCCAGCAGTGCCGGAGGCACAGGGGTTAATTCACCCCTCCACTTT.

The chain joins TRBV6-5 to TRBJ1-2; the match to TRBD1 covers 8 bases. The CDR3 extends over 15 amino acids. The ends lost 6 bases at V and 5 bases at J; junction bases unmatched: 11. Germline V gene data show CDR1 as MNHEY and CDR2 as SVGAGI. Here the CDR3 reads CASRSGQGSSYGYTF. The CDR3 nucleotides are TGTGCCAGCAGAAGCGGACAGGGAAGTTCATATGGCTACACCTTC.

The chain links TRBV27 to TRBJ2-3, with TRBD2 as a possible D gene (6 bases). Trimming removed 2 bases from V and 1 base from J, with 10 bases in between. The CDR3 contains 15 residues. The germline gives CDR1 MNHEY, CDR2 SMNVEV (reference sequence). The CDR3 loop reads CASSLGGLGTDTQYF. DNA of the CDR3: TGTGCCAGCAGTTTAGGAGGGCTGGGCACAGATACGCAGTATTTT.

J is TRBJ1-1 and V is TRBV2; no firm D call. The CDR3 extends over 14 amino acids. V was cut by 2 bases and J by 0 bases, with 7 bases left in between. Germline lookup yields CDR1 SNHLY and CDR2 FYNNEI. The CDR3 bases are TGTGCCAGCAGTGAATCTGTGTTGAACACTGAAGCTTTCTTT. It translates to CASSESVLNTEAFF.

Written as DNA, the CDR3 is TGCGCCAGCACGGTCCAGGGGAGCTATGGCTACACCTTC. It encodes CASTVQGSYGYTF. This chain connects TRBV5-1 to TRBJ1-2; D perhaps matches TRBD1 (6 bases). V lost 6 bases and J 4 bases, leaving 13 bases between the germline ends. In germline, CDR1 is SGHRS, CDR2 YFSETQ. The CDR3 extends over 13 amino acids.

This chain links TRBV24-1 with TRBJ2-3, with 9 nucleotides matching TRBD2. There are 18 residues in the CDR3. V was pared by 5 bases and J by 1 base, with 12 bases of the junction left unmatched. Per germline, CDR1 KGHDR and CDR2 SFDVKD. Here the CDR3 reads CATSVSWTSVYRTDTQYF. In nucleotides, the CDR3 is TGTGCCACCAGTGTCTCCTGGACTAGCGTCTATCGCACAGATACGCAGTATTTT.

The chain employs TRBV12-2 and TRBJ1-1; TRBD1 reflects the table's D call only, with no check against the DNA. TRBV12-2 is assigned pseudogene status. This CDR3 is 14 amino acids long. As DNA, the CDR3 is TGTGCAAGTCGCTTATGTTCCGGGACAGGTGAAGCTTTCTTT. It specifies CASRLCSGTGEAFF.

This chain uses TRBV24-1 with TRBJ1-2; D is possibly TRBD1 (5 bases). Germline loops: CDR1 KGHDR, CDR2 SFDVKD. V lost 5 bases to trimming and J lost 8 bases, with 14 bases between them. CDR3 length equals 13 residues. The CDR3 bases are TGTGCCACCAGTGGGGTCAGGGATCACGGCTACACCTTC. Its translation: CATSGVRDHGYTF.